The clone carrying this TCR beta chain was counted only a few times. Its cognate antigen is unknown. Each CDR3 protein is one row after TCRdb ran MiXCR on the reads. Of about 530,000 distinct CDR3 sequences detected, 26% appear once; the ten largest clones hold approximately 13%. The data derive from a study of T cell repertoires in cytomegalovirus infection. On the study more broadly: Matching HLA type and CMV infection were both indicated by public TCR beta signatures. Study-level points and caveats: Adding up the frequency of public TCR beta families identified people who carried CMV plus the relevant HLA. HLA-C-restricted, CMV-specific TCR beta clonotypes were dominant ex vivo.

The receptor was derived from a human donor in good health (CMV status not recorded). Some clones in this sample may be carry-over from other donors' samples. The sequenced sample consisted of PBMCs.

The CDR3 here is CSASRGDNQPQHF. The CDR3 region has the DNA TGCAGTGCTAGCAGGGGGGACAATCAGCCCCAGCATTTT. The V and J genes are TRBV20-1 and TRBJ1-5, with TRBD1 identical over 7 bases. Per the germline V gene, CDR1 is DFQATT and CDR2 is SNEGSKA (reference sequence). The CDR3 runs to 13 residues. V dropped 3 bases and J dropped 3; count of bases not matched to a gene: 2.